This T cell receptor beta chain was sequenced in a study of vaccination effects on CD4 cells after COVID-19. Study details: It was a median of 72 days after the second dose that post-vaccine samples were obtained. Study-level findings and limits: Pronounced clonal contraction occurred in clones induced by infection and by vaccine late after vaccination.

The assay was immunoSEQ multiplex PCR, and TCRdb's table has in-frame clones only and misses some. The sample has under 80,000 clones, 60% to 75% seen once. In the ViraFEST assay, antigen-specific CD4+ clonotypes were identified by expansion after peptide-pool stimulation. With approximately 9 days of culture completed, CD4+ T cells were isolated. Each participant was administered two doses of either the BNT162b2 or the mRNA-1273 vaccine. A remark on this clone: Its antigen is unknown.

The CDR3 covers 15 residues. Trimming removed 5 bases at V and 0 bases at J, with 11 bases between. The germline gives CDR1 MNHNY, CDR2 SVGAGI (reference sequence). This chain uses TRBV6-6 with TRBJ2-4; perhaps TRBD1 as D (6 bases). Here the sequenced sample was CD4+ T cells from PBMCs cultured with HCoV-229E spike peptides, taken after COVID-19 vaccination. This TCR was sampled from a human donor who received a COVID-19 vaccine. The CDR3 is CASSRTELAKNIQYF. The DNA for the CDR3 is TGTGCCAGCAGTCGGACAGAATTAGCCAAAAACATTCAGTACTTC.